These 27 T cell receptor beta chains were all obtained from the same sample, sequenced in a study of blood T cell repertoires in COVID-19. Using immunoSEQ multiplex PCR, the repertoire was profiled, and TCRdb retains in-frame clones only, with some absent. The sample contains some 120,000 clones, around 86% of which appear only once. Sequenced input: peripheral blood. The receptor set was obtained from a woman aged 80 or over with acute or convalescent COVID-19.

The chain couples TRBV7-9 to TRBJ2-3, with 10 nucleotides matching TRBD2. This CDR3 has 15 residues. Losses at the gene ends were 2 bases for V and 1 base for J; bases not matched to a gene: 0. The germline V gene has CDR1 SEHNR and CDR2 FQNEAQ (reference sequence). CDR3 loop: CASSLLAGGTDTQYF. The DNA for the CDR3 is TGTGCCAGCAGCTTACTAGCGGGGGGCACAGATACGCAGTATTTT.

This clone was picked up one time. V and J are TRBV5-1 and TRBJ1-4; 9 bases align to TRBD1. The germline V gene has CDR1 SGHRS and CDR2 YFSETQ. This CDR3 is built from 14 residues. The V gene end was trimmed by 7 bases and the J gene end by 7 bases; junction bases not matched to a gene: 8. The DNA of the CDR3 is TGCGCCAGCGCCGGGACAGGGATGTCTGAAAAACTGTTTTTT. The encoded protein is CASAGTGMSEKLFF.

The rearrangement uses TRBV25-1 and TRBJ2-1; TRBD2 matches at 7 bases. Trimming at V came to 6 bases and at J to 6 bases, leaving 11 bases not matched to a gene. From germline, CDR1 is MGHDK and CDR2 SYGVNS. The CDR3 runs to 15 residues. The CDR3, as DNA: TGTGCCAGCAGCTCGAGCGGGGCCGTCGGCAATGAGCAGTTCTTC. Translated: CASSSSGAVGNEQFF.

J is TRBJ1-3 and V is TRBV5-1, with a weak D call TRBD1 (5 bases). V was shortened by 4 bases and J by 0 bases, with 14 bases between the two germline ends. Germline V gives CDR1 SGHRS, CDR2 YFSETQ. The CDR3 is made up of 16 amino acids. The CDR3 protein is CASSPLAGDSGNTIYF. DNA for the CDR3: TGCGCCAGCAGCCCCTTGGCGGGGGACTCTGGAAACACCATATATTTT.

V and J are TRBV9 and TRBJ1-6, with 10 bases identical to TRBD1. Trimming took 0 bases from V and 10 from J; bases not matched to a gene: 7. The germline V gene encodes CDR1 SGDLS and CDR2 YYNGEE. The CDR3 sequence is 16 residues long. CDR3 loop: CASSVGGTGVGSPLHF. The CDR3 nucleotides are TGTGCCAGCAGCGTAGGGGGGACAGGGGTAGGGTCACCCCTCCACTTT. The whole variable domain, remainder taken from reference TRBV9 and TRBJ1-6, is DSGVTQTPKHLITATGQRVTLRCSPRSGDLSVYWYQQSLDQGLQFLIQYYNGEERAKGNILERFSAQQFPDLHSELNLSSLELGDSALYFCASSVGGTGVGSPLHFGNGTRLTVT.

As for this clone: A read error may account for a junction end that differs from germline. This chain links TRBV4-3 with TRBJ1-3, with TRBD1 identical over 7 bases. In germline, CDR1 is LGHNA, CDR2 YSLEER. This CDR3 contains 15 residues. CDR3 loop: CASSEEGAPGNTIYF. The CDR3 DNA sequence: TGCGCCAGCAGCGAAGAGGGGGCCCCTGGAAACACCATATATTTT.

The rearrangement uses TRBV18 and TRBJ2-2; D call uncertain. The germline gives CDR1 KGHSH, CDR2 LQKENI. The CDR3 length is 14 residues. V was clipped by 3 bases and J by 6 bases, with 11 bases between them. The CDR3 sequence is CASSPILMAGELFF. The CDR3, as DNA: TGTGCCAGCTCACCGATTCTAATGGCCGGGGAGCTGTTTTTT.

This rearrangement joins TRBV27 to TRBJ2-5; weak D call: TRBD1 (5 bases). V was cut by 5 bases and J by 1 base, with 11 bases left in between. There are 14 residues in the CDR3. Looked up from germline, CDR1 is MNHEY and CDR2 is SMNVEV (reference sequence). This CDR3 is CASSRTKLQETQYF. In nucleotides, the CDR3 is TGTGCCAGCAGTCGGACAAAACTCCAAGAGACCCAGTACTTC.

V and J are TRBV28 and TRBJ2-3; perhaps TRBD1 as D (6 bases). Trimming pared 6 bases from V and 3 bases from J, leaving 10 bases between. The CDR3 is made up of 13 amino acids. Germline assignment: CDR1 MDHEN and CDR2 SYDVKM. The CDR3 bases are TGTGCCAGCAGGAAACAGGGAACAGATACGCAGTATTTT. It codes for CASRKQGTDTQYF.

The gene calls are TRBV5-5 and TRBJ2-3; TRBD2 matches 8 bases. The CDR3 is 14 amino acids. Germline V gene lookup returns CDR1 SGHKS and CDR2 YYEKEE (reference sequence). V lost 4 bases, J lost 2 bases, and 3 bases stayed unmatched. The CDR3 is CASSQREYTDTQYF. CDR3 coding DNA: TGTGCCAGCAGCCAGCGGGAGTACACAGATACGCAGTATTTT.

This chain connects TRBV5-4 to TRBJ2-2; 8 bases align to TRBD2. J gave up 4 bases and V 4 bases, and 9 bases lay outside the gene matches. The CDR3 sequence is 16 residues long. CDR1 is SGHNT, CDR2 YYREEE, per germline (reference sequence). The CDR3 DNA follows: TGTGCCAGCAGCCCAATTAGCGGGGATGTCACCGGGGAGCTGTTTTTT. Translation gives CASSPISGDVTGELFF.

This clone was detected only once. The V call is TRBV11-2, the J call TRBJ2-1, with D maybe TRBD1 (5 bases). Germline CDR1 is SGHAT and CDR2 is FQNNGV. The CDR3 contains 14 residues. V gave up 1 base and J gave up 6 bases, with 10 bases separating them. The DNA for the CDR3 is TGTGCCAGCAGCTTAGTGGTAGGGGCCAATGAGCAGTTCTTC. This translates into CASSLVVGANEQFF.

The chain joins TRBV9 to TRBJ2-2; 8 nucleotides align to TRBD2. J lost 6 bases, V lost 4 bases, and 14 bases had no gene match. Germline values: CDR1 SGDLS, CDR2 YYNGEE. CDR3 length: 17 amino acids. The CDR3 coding sequence is TGTGCCAGCAGCACCCTCGGGACTAGGAATATTCCCGGGGAGCTGTTTTTT. As protein: CASSTLGTRNIPGELFF. Using reference TRBV9 and TRBJ2-2 for the parts outside the CDR3, the full variable domain is DSGVTQTPKHLITATGQRVTLRCSPRSGDLSVYWYQQSLDQGLQFLIQYYNGEERAKGNILERFSAQQFPDLHSELNLSSLELGDSALYFCASSTLGTRNIPGELFFGEGSRLTVL.

This clone was picked up a small number of times. J is TRBJ1-1 and V is TRBV7-2; perhaps TRBD1 as D (5 bases). The CDR3 is 14 amino acids. V shed 5 bases and J shed 1 base, with 11 bases lying between them. Germline V gene data show CDR1 as SGHTA and CDR2 as FQGNSA. CDR3 bases: TGTGCCAGCAGCGTCCATCAGGGGAACACTGAAGCTTTCTTT. Encoded protein: CASSVHQGNTEAFF.

V and J are TRBV7-8 and TRBJ1-4; D might be TRBD1 (6 bases). The germline gives CDR1 SGHVS, CDR2 FQNEAQ. The CDR3 spans 16 residues. Trimming stripped 0 bases from V and 7 bases from J, with 15 bases between. The CDR3 sequence is CASSLARFDRSEKLFF. The CDR3 DNA is TGTGCCAGCAGCTTAGCGCGTTTCGACAGGAGTGAAAAACTGTTTTTT.

The chain employs TRBV25-1 and TRBJ1-6; TRBD1 might be the D (6 bases). Trimming took off 7 bases at V and 10 bases at J, with 14 bases between the two ends. CDR1 and CDR2 from the germline V gene are MGHDK and SYGVNS. CDR3 length equals 13 residues. CDR3 protein: CASTQGGASPLHF. The CDR3 DNA is TGTGCCAGCACACAGGGTGGAGCGTCACCCCTCCACTTT.

The table lists this clone with a count of one. The chain couples TRBV4-2 to TRBJ1-1; perhaps TRBD1 as D (5 bases). Germline V gives CDR1 LGHNA, CDR2 YNFKEQ. Trimming removed 1 base at V and 0 bases at J, with 12 bases between. This CDR3 is built from 16 residues. This CDR3 reads CASSQVSQGLNTEAFF. The CDR3 DNA sequence: TGTGCCAGCAGCCAAGTTTCGCAGGGATTGAACACTGAAGCTTTCTTT.

The chain is built from TRBV28 and TRBJ2-7; 7 bases agree with TRBD1. Unmatched junction bases numbered 4, after V lost 5 bases and J lost 6 bases. The CDR3 is 12 amino acids. The germline gives CDR1 MDHEN, CDR2 SYDVKM. The CDR3 nucleotides are TGTGCCAGCAGTACAGGGGCTTCCGAGCAGTACGTC. Protein sequence: CASSTGASEQYV.

The chain combines TRBV7-2 with TRBJ2-4; 7 positions match TRBD1. CDR3 size: 15 residues. The germline gives CDR1 SGHTA, CDR2 FQGNSA. V lost 6 bases, J lost 0 bases, and 5 bases stayed unmatched. The CDR3 protein is CASSTGVLAKNIQYF. CDR3 in DNA: TGTGCCAGCAGTACAGGGGTACTAGCCAAAAACATTCAGTACTTC.

The chain uses TRBV5-1 and TRBJ2-2; TRBD1 matches at 8 bases. Unmatched junction bases numbered 3, after V lost 7 bases and J lost 1 base. Germline CDR1 reads SGHRS; CDR2 reads YFSETQ. The CDR3 runs to 14 residues. The CDR3 DNA follows: TGCGCCAGCTCGGGGACAGGGAACACCGGGGAGCTGTTTTTT. Translating gives CASSGTGNTGELFF.

The chain links TRBV6-5 to TRBJ2-5, with a possible D match to TRBD1 (6 bases). CDR1 is MNHEY, CDR2 SVGAGI, per germline. This CDR3 region has 13 residues. Trimming cost V 1 base and J 5 bases, with 8 bases left between them. The CDR3 here is CASSYYQGETQYF. CDR3 coding DNA: TGTGCCAGCAGTTACTACCAGGGGGAGACCCAGTACTTC.

The chain carries TRBV3-1 (or the pseudogene TRBV3-2) and TRBJ2-7, with TRBD1 identical over 8 bases. With 4 bases clipped from V and 3 bases from J, the junction kept 14 bases outside the gene matches. Germline V gene data show CDR1 as LGHDT and CDR2 as YNNKEL (reference sequence). This CDR3 comprises 17 residues. The CDR3 spells CASSPLPPGGDSYEQYF. CDR3 coding DNA: TGTGCCAGCAGCCCCCTCCCCCCAGGGGGCGATAGCTACGAGCAGTACTTC.

The chain carries TRBV6-1 and TRBJ1-2; D possibly corresponds to TRBD1 (6 bases). Germline loops: CDR1 MNHNS, CDR2 SASEGT. V lost 3 bases, J lost 5 bases, and 16 bases lay in between. The CDR3 totals 15 residues. The CDR3, as DNA: TGTGCCAGCAGTGATGTGGACAGCTTCTCGTATGGCTACACCTTC. This codes for CASSDVDSFSYGYTF.

V gene TRBV6-5 combines with J gene TRBJ2-1; 8 bases are shared with TRBD1. CDR1 is MNHEY, CDR2 SVGAGI, per germline. The CDR3 consists of 16 residues. J gave up 10 bases and V 0 bases, and 11 bases lay outside the gene matches. Written as DNA, the CDR3 is TGTGCCAGCAGTTACTCCCCTTCCGGGACAGGAGGAGAGCAGTTCTTC. Amino acid sequence: CASSYSPSGTGGEQFF.

The chain combines TRBV6-5 with TRBJ1-3, with a tentative D call TRBD1 (5 bases). The germline gives CDR1 MNHEY, CDR2 SVGAGI. This CDR3 contains 15 residues. The ends were cut back, 7 bases at V and 0 bases at J, with 13 bases in the middle. CDR3 nucleotide sequence: TGTGCCAGCACATCGGGGGGAAGCTCTGGAAACACCATATATTTT. Translation gives CASTSGGSSGNTIYF.

The chain links TRBV3-1 (or the pseudogene TRBV3-2) to TRBJ1-1; D call uncertain. Germline V gene sequence: CDR1 LGHDT, CDR2 YNNKEL (reference sequence). The CDR3 spans 13 residues. The V gene lost 5 bases and the J gene lost 0 bases, with 7 bases spanning the gap. CDR3 sequence reads: CASSKSVNTEAFF. CDR3 DNA sequence: TGTGCCAGCAGCAAGTCAGTGAACACTGAAGCTTTCTTT.

This clone has a single count. V and J are TRBV15 and TRBJ1-1; D remains ambiguous. V lost 0 bases, J lost 10 bases, and 15 bases lay in between. This CDR3 region has 14 residues. Germline CDR1 and CDR2: LNHNV and YYDKDF (reference sequence). The CDR3 sequence: CATSRDQLNGGAFF. The CDR3 DNA reads TGTGCCACCAGCAGAGATCAATTGAACGGAGGAGCTTTCTTT.